Sequencing of this TCR beta chain was carried out in a study of shared clonotypes between healthy human individuals. Using immunoSEQ multiplex PCR, the repertoire was profiled, and TCRdb retains in-frame clones only, with some absent. The sample yields some 2,000,000 clones, 85% to 95% seen once. In germline, CDR1 is KGHSH, CDR2 LQKENI. Trimming removed 2 bases at V and 4 bases at J, with 14 bases between. CDR3 length: 16 amino acids. The sequence came from a man between 18 and 35 years old in good health. The chain couples TRBV18 to TRBJ2-2; D ambiguous. The sample taken for sequencing was naive CD4+ T cells sorted from blood. The subset: CD45RA+ positively selected. CDR3 loop: CASSPGPGRSTGELFF. For the CDR3, the DNA is TGTGCCAGCTCACCAGGGCCAGGTAGAAGCACCGGGGAGCTGTTTTTT.